This TCR beta chain was captured in a study of T cell repertoires in cytomegalovirus infection. At the level of the study: Both a matching HLA type and CMV infection were indicated by public TCR beta signatures. General study findings and limits: There were HLA-C-restricted CMV-specific TCR beta clonotypes dominating the ex vivo response.

Each CDR3 protein is one row after TCRdb ran MiXCR on the reads. The sample records about 500,000 distinct CDR3 sequences, 30% to 40% being singletons. This CDR3 region has 13 residues. Germline V gene sequence: CDR1 LNHDA, CDR2 SQIVND (reference sequence). V was pared by 6 bases and J by 7 bases, with 13 bases between. About this clonotype itself: Its antigen is as yet unknown.

The rearrangement links TRBV19 to TRBJ1-5, with TRBD1 as a possible D gene (6 bases). The sample consisted of cultured PBMCs, taken from culture after CMV antigen stimulation. The receptor was isolated from a human donor in good health (CMV status not recorded). Some clones in this sample may be carry-over from other donors' samples. CDR3 in amino acids: CASRRSGAQPQHF. The CDR3 region has the DNA TGTGCCAGTAGACGGTCAGGGGCCCAGCCCCAGCATTTT. The variable domain in full, completed from reference TRBV19 and TRBJ1-5, reads DGGITQSPKYLFRKEGQNVTLSCEQNLNHDAMYWYRQDPGQGLRLIYYSQIVNDFQKGDIAEGYSVSREKKESFPLTVTSAQKNPTAFYLCASRRSGAQPQHFGDGTRLSIL.